Following are 22 T cell receptor beta chains from one sample sequenced in a study of T cell repertoires in cytomegalovirus infection. Antigens for these TCRs are unknown. One entry per CDR3 protein, called by TCRdb with MiXCR from the reads. This sample has around 710,000 distinct CDR3 sequences, with approximately 32% found just once. This material consisted of cultured CD8+ T cells from PBMCs, taken from culture after CMV antigen stimulation. The receptors come from a human donor in good health (CMV status not recorded). Some clones in this sample may be carry-over from other donors' samples.

This chain uses TRBV19 with TRBJ1-1; 9 bases fit TRBD1. This CDR3 has 16 amino acids. Germline V gene lookup returns CDR1 LNHDA and CDR2 SQIVND (reference sequence). The trim removed 4 bases at V and 0 bases at J, leaving 6 bases unmatched. DNA of the CDR3: TGTGCCAGTAGTACACGCTGGGACAGGGTGAACACTGAAGCTTTCTTT. Protein sequence: CASSTRWDRVNTEAFF.

The chain uses TRBV6-1 and TRBJ2-5; 11 bases are a match to TRBD2. After removal of 1 base from V and 5 bases from J, the junction contained 12 bases not matched to a gene. The CDR3 is 18 residues long. CDR1 and CDR2 (germline): MNHNS, SASEGT. CDR3 loop: CASSEEGSGGAERETQYF. Written as DNA, the CDR3 is TGTGCCAGCAGTGAAGAGGGTAGCGGGGGGGCCGAGCGGGAGACCCAGTACTTC.

This clonotype was seen more than once but under ten times. The chain has TRBV6-1 and TRBJ2-3; 8 bases are shared with TRBD2. The CDR3 length is 15 residues. With V trimmed by 2 bases and J by 6 bases, 7 bases remained unmatched. The germline V gene encodes CDR1 MNHNS and CDR2 SASEGT. In DNA form, the CDR3 reads TGTGCCAGCAGTGAATGGGTAGCGGGGTATGATACGCAGTATTTT. Translating it yields CASSEWVAGYDTQYF.

The chain uses TRBV10-2 and TRBJ2-7; 10 nucleotides agree with TRBD1. The CDR3 covers 14 residues. From germline, CDR1 is WSHSY and CDR2 SAAADI. Trimming cost V 6 bases and J 5 bases; bases outside gene matches: 7. The CDR3 protein is CASSLDRGEDEQYV. DNA of the CDR3: TGCGCCAGCAGCTTGGACAGGGGGGAGGACGAGCAGTACGTC.

This clonotype was seen a handful of times. This sequence joins TRBV12-3 or TRBV12-4 and TRBJ1-2, with TRBD1 matching over 8 bases. J was trimmed by 6 bases and V by 6 bases; bases with no gene match: 6. This CDR3 spans 13 amino acids. The CDR3 DNA follows: TGTGCCAGCAGGGAAGACAGGGGTAATGGCTACACCTTC. Protein product: CASREDRGNGYTF.

This clonotype was picked up many times. The rearrangement uses TRBV7-6 and TRBJ2-2; 10 bases match TRBD2. The CDR3 contains 14 residues. V shed 5 bases, J shed 4 bases, and the junction held 1 base outside the gene matches. In germline, CDR1 is SGHVS, CDR2 FNYEAQ. The chain's CDR3 is CASSRTSGTGELFF. Written as DNA, the CDR3 is TGTGCCAGCAGCCGGACTAGCGGCACCGGGGAGCTGTTTTTT.

The chain joins TRBV7-9 to TRBJ2-1; 9 bases are a match to TRBD2. Germline V gene data show CDR1 as SEHNR and CDR2 as FQNEAQ (reference sequence). This CDR3 spans 14 amino acids. V dropped 6 bases and J dropped 5; count of bases not matched to a gene: 5. The CDR3 DNA reads TGTGCCAGCAGTGCCGTAGCGGGGGACAATGAGCAGTTCTTC. It is translated as CASSAVAGDNEQFF.

In its sample, this clonotype was seen a few times. The chain uses TRBV11-1 and TRBJ2-3; 10 positions agree with TRBD2. This CDR3 has 15 residues. The ends lost 4 bases at V and 3 bases at J; junction bases unmatched: 4. Germline-derived CDR1 and CDR2 are SGHAT and FQDESV (reference sequence). The CDR3, as DNA: TGTGCCAGCAGCTCTGGACTAGCGGCGACAGATACGCAGTATTTT. This gives the protein CASSSGLAATDTQYF.

This clonotype came up many times. The chain links TRBV6-1 to TRBJ1-1; D is unresolved. Germline assignment: CDR1 MNHNS and CDR2 SASEGT. This CDR3 has 11 amino acids. V was cut by 4 bases and J by 6 bases, with 6 bases left in between. The CDR3 reads CASSVGAEAFF. Written as DNA, the CDR3 is TGTGCCAGCAGTGTCGGGGCTGAAGCTTTCTTT.

This chain joins TRBV28 and TRBJ2-1; no firm D call. V shed 3 bases and J shed 4 bases, with 7 bases lying between them. CDR3 length: 13 amino acids. Germline CDR1 MDHEN, CDR2 SYDVKM. The CDR3 protein is CASSFWQYNEQFF. The CDR3 nucleotides are TGTGCCAGCAGTTTCTGGCAGTACAATGAGCAGTTCTTC.

The chain recombines TRBV19 with TRBJ1-5; D perhaps matches TRBD1 (5 bases). The CDR3 loop spans 13 amino acids. The V gene lost 9 bases and the J gene lost 3 bases, with 12 bases spanning the gap. Germline CDR1 LNHDA, CDR2 SQIVND (reference sequence). The CDR3 region is CASSDSFNQPQHF. The CDR3 nucleotides read TGTGCCAGCAGCGACAGTTTCAATCAGCCCCAGCATTTT.

Turning to this clonotype: Because the CDR3's place on the DNA is in doubt, the DNA is left out and the CDR3 is given as listed by TCRdb. The chain employs TRBV19 and TRBJ2-4. CDR1 and CDR2 (germline): LNHDA, SQIVND (reference sequence). The CDR3 length is 15 residues, termini included. The CDR3 protein is CASSTSGLAKNIQYF.

The chain carries TRBV7-6 and TRBJ2-4, with D possibly matching TRBD2 (6 bases). The CDR3 is 15 amino acids. Germline V gene sequence: CDR1 SGHVS, CDR2 FNYEAQ. V was shortened by 4 bases and J by 0 bases, with 10 bases between the two germline ends. The CDR3 loop is CASSSGGLAKNIQYF. The CDR3 coding sequence is TGTGCCAGCAGCTCCGGGGGTCTAGCCAAAAACATTCAGTACTTC.

The V call is TRBV4-1, the J call TRBJ2-5, with a tentative D call TRBD2 (6 bases). Per the germline V gene, CDR1 is MGHRA and CDR2 is YSYEKL. V was shortened by 0 bases and J by 5 bases, with 13 bases between the two germline ends. The length of the CDR3 is 15 residues. This CDR3 is CASSQEGGEGETQYF. The CDR3 DNA follows: TGCGCCAGCAGCCAAGAGGGCGGGGAAGGGGAGACCCAGTACTTC.

The chain employs TRBV12-3 or TRBV12-4 and TRBJ2-1, with D tentatively TRBD1 (6 bases). V was shortened by 7 bases and J by 5 bases, with 24 bases between the two germline ends. CDR3 length: 17 amino acids. The CDR3 DNA reads as TGTGCCAGCACCCTATCCTTGGGGTCGCCAGGGGACAATGAGCAGTTCTTC. Translating gives CASTLSLGSPGDNEQFF.

This clonotype occurred many times. The chain links TRBV19 to TRBJ2-2; D possibly corresponds to TRBD1 (6 bases). Trimming removed 6 bases from V and 3 bases from J, with 14 bases in between. Germline V gene sequence: CDR1 LNHDA, CDR2 SQIVND (reference sequence). The CDR3 has 15 residues. CDR3 sequence: CASRPGHLHTGELFF. CDR3 bases: TGTGCCAGTAGACCGGGACACCTACACACCGGGGAGCTGTTTTTT.

This clonotype was seen at least ten times. V and J are TRBV27 and TRBJ1-2; D not certain. This CDR3 has 16 residues. Per the germline V gene, CDR1 is MNHEY and CDR2 is SMNVEV (reference sequence). The V end lost 2 bases, the J end lost 2 bases, and 15 bases lay between the germline ends. The CDR3 DNA follows: TGTGCCAGCAGTTTAGTGTGGGGAGGGTACAACTATGGCTACACCTTC. Translated, it gives CASSLVWGGYNYGYTF.

This clonotype was counted a few times. The CDR3 sequence: CASSFHLADRGREAMHTGELFF. The CDR3 DNA follows: TGTGCCAGCAGTTTTCATCTTGCGGATAGGGGAAGGGAAGCAATGCACACCGGGGAGCTGTTTTTT. The rearrangement links TRBV12-3 or TRBV12-4 to TRBJ2-2, with D tentatively TRBD1 (5 bases). The CDR3 contains 22 residues. V lost 3 bases to trimming and J lost 3 bases, with 32 bases between them.

A few counts support this clonotype. This chain uses TRBV7-8 with TRBJ1-5; D remains unclear. The germline gives CDR1 SGHVS, CDR2 FQNEAQ. This CDR3 region has 15 residues. V gave up 5 bases and J gave up 2 bases, with 13 bases separating them. The CDR3 sequence is CASSPKGFGNQPQHF. CDR3 bases: TGTGCCAGCAGCCCTAAGGGCTTCGGCAATCAGCCCCAGCATTTT.

The V and J genes are TRBV4-1 and TRBJ2-2; D remains ambiguous. The CDR3 is 14 amino acids. V shed 4 bases and J shed 4 bases, with 10 bases lying between them. From germline, CDR1 is MGHRA and CDR2 YSYEKL. The CDR3 DNA sequence: TGCGCCAGCAGCCCTCCGACTGGCACCGGGGAGCTGTTTTTT. Its translation: CASSPPTGTGELFF.

The table lists this clonotype with a few counts. The rearrangement joins TRBV27 to TRBJ1-2; 8 bases align to TRBD1. The CDR3 loop spans 14 amino acids. Germline loops: CDR1 MNHEY, CDR2 SMNVEV (reference sequence). J gave up 5 bases and V 5 bases, and 7 bases lay outside the gene matches. CDR3 sequence (DNA): TGTGCCAGCAGTGATCTGGGACAGGCGTATGGCTACACCTTC. This codes for CASSDLGQAYGYTF.

This clonotype appeared a single time. The genes are TRBV4-1 and TRBJ2-7; D unclear. Looked up from germline, CDR1 is MGHRA and CDR2 is YSYEKL. The CDR3 loop spans 13 amino acids. V dropped 0 bases and J dropped 6 bases, with 9 bases sitting between them. CDR3 protein: CASSQDSLSEQYF. As DNA, the CDR3 is TGCGCCAGCAGCCAAGATTCTTTGTCCGAGCAGTACTTC.